Listed below are T cell receptor beta chains from one sample, sequenced in a study of T cell responses to AZD1222 COVID-19 vaccine. Some clones are missing from TCRdb's copy, which holds only in-frame ones; the method was immunoSEQ multiplex PCR. The table has about 140,000 clones, about 90% seen once. Sequenced here: peripheral blood, sampled 28 days after the second AZD1222 dose. These receptors all stem from an adult who received the AZD1222 COVID-19 vaccine. CDR3s leave out the opening cysteine and the closing phenylalanine or tryptophan.

J	V	length	CDR3
TRBJ1-3	TRBV10-3	10	AIGTAANTIY
TRBJ2-5	TRBV6-2/TRBV6-3	13	ASSYSTWALETQY
TRBJ2-7	TRBV28	11	ASSLDPAARGA
TRBJ1-4	TRBV9	14	ASSVDNRGGDVKLF
TRBJ2-1	TRBV4-3	12	ASSQDAGGDEQF
TRBJ2-5	TRBV7-7	11	ASSLAVRGAQY
TRBJ1-4	TRBV2	13	ASSAGQATNEKLF
TRBJ1-5	TRBV19	14	ASSPKAGYGNQPQH
TRBJ1-2	TRBV4-2	12	ASSQEWTKGGYT
TRBJ1-2	TRBV4-3	15	ASSQGTWRSGNYGYT
TRBJ1-5	TRBV19	16	ASRWGQGAGGSNQPQH
TRBJ1-5	TRBV25-1	12	ASSKGGSNQPQH
TRBJ1-5	TRBV12-5	14	ASGWGRKATDQPQH
TRBJ2-6	TRBV28	14	ASSSFGLSGANVLT
TRBJ1-1	TRBV25-1	10	ASSELGTEAF
TRBJ1-1	TRBV11-2	14	ASSLGQGMWNTEAF
TRBJ2-3	TRBV4-1	16	ASSAPGLAAASTDTQY
TRBJ2-7	TRBV6-5	13	ASSPGLAGNYEQY
TRBJ1-4	TRBV4-3	11	ASSQHGDEKLF
TRBJ2-7	TRBV2	11	AGGPGQLYEQY
TRBJ2-7	TRBV10-1	14	ASSESRGRRSYEQY
TRBJ1-1	TRBV7-9	11	AVPGGTGTEAF
TRBJ2-5	TRBV12-3/TRBV12-4	9	ASSPPGAQY
TRBJ1-5	TRBV4-1	15	ASSQDSAGKRNQPQH
TRBJ2-2	TRBV18	13	ASSPREAWAGELF
TRBJ1-2	TRBV12-3/TRBV12-4	11	ASSEDRVGGYT
TRBJ1-1	TRBV28	13	ASSLFGLVGTEAF
TRBJ2-1	TRBV7-2	11	ASSLFSYNEQF
TRBJ2-7	TRBV7-9	13	ASSASRDSHYEQY
TRBJ2-7	TRBV2	9	ASSAERSRY
TRBJ1-5	TRBV6-2/TRBV6-3	11	ASSMVGNQPQH
TRBJ2-2	TRBV11-3	12	ASSLSRVTGELF
TRBJ1-1	TRBV28	13	ASSLTRTGWTEAF
TRBJ1-5	TRBV18	11	ASSPGADQPQH
TRBJ2-7	TRBV6-2/TRBV6-3	14	ASSYSLNPPGGEQY
TRBJ1-1	TRBV12-3/TRBV12-4	11	ASSPRTATEAF
TRBJ2-5	TRBV7-9	11	ASSRALQETQY
TRBJ1-5	TRBV9	11	ASSVSGGQPQH
TRBJ2-1	TRBV4-2	13	ASNPGQGNYNEQF
TRBJ1-4	TRBV9	14	ASSVAGTASNEKLF
TRBJ1-5	TRBV28	13	ASSGQGISNQPQH
TRBJ1-2	TRBV9	13	ASSATGTGGYGYT
TRBJ2-5	TRBV7-2	12	ASSFSVFQETQY
TRBJ1-5	TRBV6-2/TRBV6-3	13	ASSLGSYSNQPQH